Presented here are 10 T cell receptor beta chains from one specimen sequenced in a study of early T cells in non-severe SARS-CoV-2 infection (dated by TCRdb to the early 2020s). The protocol used for the library was 5' RACE. The sequencer was a NextSeq 500. TCRdb handled the public reads itself, with Q25 trimming in fastp and clone calling in MiXCR, and kept productive beta chains. Every CDR3 protein is listed once, alongside the most common genes and DNA of its rows. The sample has more than 65,000 distinct CDR3 sequences on record, more than 12% of them singletons. The ten largest clones capture roughly 4.3% of the sample. The sample here was whole blood, taken at baseline. All receptors derive from an adult who was a healthcare worker with PCR-confirmed SARS-CoV-2 infection or an uninfected control (not recorded which).

Many counts were recorded for this clonotype. The chain links TRBV6-2 or TRBV6-3 to TRBJ2-1, with a tentative D call TRBD2 (6 bases). Germline CDR1 is MNHEY and CDR2 is SVGEGT. CDR3 length: 11 amino acids. The V gene lost 4 bases and the J gene lost 9 bases, with 7 bases spanning the gap. In DNA, the CDR3 is TGTGCCAGCAGTTTGGGGGGTGAGCAGTTCTTC. It specifies CASSLGGEQFF.

The chain links TRBV12-3 or TRBV12-4 to TRBJ1-3, with 7 bases matching TRBD1. Trimming took 6 bases from V and 6 from J; bases not matched to a gene: 8. The CDR3 is 14 amino acids. The CDR3 loop is CASSLGTGVNTIYF. The DNA for the CDR3 is TGTGCCAGCAGCCTAGGAACAGGGGTAAACACCATATATTTT.

The chain combines TRBV19 with TRBJ2-7; D possibly corresponds to TRBD1 (6 bases). Trimming took 4 bases from V and 2 from J, leaving 15 bases between them. The CDR3 is 15 residues long. Germline V gene lookup returns CDR1 LNHDA and CDR2 SQIVND (reference sequence). The DNA of the CDR3 is TGTGCCAGTAGTACTAACAGGGTTGGGCCCTACGAGCAGTACTTC. Its protein product is CASSTNRVGPYEQYF.

This clonotype was recorded a few times. This rearrangement joins TRBV7-9 to TRBJ2-3; maybe TRBD1 (5 bases). CDR1 is SEHNR and CDR2 is FQNEAQ in the germline V gene (reference sequence). This CDR3 contains 18 residues. V lost 1 base, J lost 7 bases, and 24 bases lay in between. The CDR3, as DNA: TGTGCCAGCAGCTTAGTACCAGGGCCAAGGGGTACCCCGTATACGCAGTATTTT. It codes for CASSLVPGPRGTPYTQYF.

This clonotype came up a few times. This chain links TRBV20-1 with TRBJ2-2, with TRBD2 identical over 12 bases. Germline V gives CDR1 DFQATT, CDR2 SNEGSKA (reference sequence). The V and J ends lost 6 bases and 1 base, in that order; junction bases with no gene match: 9. This CDR3 comprises 17 residues. This CDR3 is CSAPGLAGQENTGELFF. Written as DNA, the CDR3 is TGCAGTGCGCCAGGACTAGCGGGGCAAGAGAACACCGGGGAGCTGTTTTTT.

This clonotype was observed many times. The chain has TRBV7-6 and TRBJ2-3; D is perhaps TRBD2 (6 bases). The CDR3 loop spans 13 amino acids. Germline V gene data show CDR1 as SGHVS and CDR2 as FNYEAQ. The ends were cut back, 5 bases at V and 8 bases at J, with 14 bases in the middle. CDR3 bases: TGTGCCAGCAGCCGAGGAGCCGGGAGTACGCAGTATTTT. Translating it yields CASSRGAGSTQYF.

This clonotype was counted between two and nine times. The chain carries TRBV24-1 and TRBJ2-7; perhaps TRBD2 as D (5 bases). The CDR3 is 12 residues long. V lost 5 bases and J 12 bases, leaving 16 bases between the germline ends. The germline CDR1 and CDR2 sequences are KGHDR and SFDVKD. CDR3 in DNA: TGTGCCACCAGTGCCCTAGGAGGAACTCGGTACTTC. It is translated as CATSALGGTRYF.

This clonotype was seen only once. CDR3 DNA sequence: TGCAGTGTAGACCGGGGGCAGGGGAGCACAGATACGCAGTATTTT. It codes for CSVDRGQGSTDTQYF. This rearrangement joins TRBV20-1 to TRBJ2-3; either TRBD1 or TRBD2 may fit D (6 bases each). CDR1 is DFQATT, CDR2 SNEGSKA, per germline (reference sequence). The length of the CDR3 is 15 residues. V dropped 7 bases and J dropped 0 bases, with 17 bases sitting between them.

This clonotype came up once. The chain combines TRBV11-2 with TRBJ1-1, with 9 bases fitting TRBD1. This CDR3 contains 16 residues. Germline loops: CDR1 SGHAT, CDR2 FQNNGV. V gave up 0 bases and J gave up 10 bases; unmatched junction bases: 12. This CDR3 is CASSLEDGQGKYTAFF. CDR3 DNA sequence: TGTGCCAGCAGCTTAGAAGACGGACAGGGGAAGTATACAGCTTTCTTT. The full variable domain, in which reference TRBV11-2 and TRBJ1-1 provide the parts outside the CDR3, is EAGVAQSPRYKIIEKRQSVAFWCNPISGHATLYWYQQILGQGPKLLIQFQNNGVVDDSQLPKDRFSAERLKGVDSTLKIQPAKLEDSAVYLCASSLEDGQGKYTAFFGQGTRLTVV.

This clonotype came up a few times. The V call is TRBV28, the J call TRBJ1-3; perhaps TRBD1 as D (5 bases). Germline CDR1 MDHEN, CDR2 SYDVKM. Deletions cut 5 bases from V and 0 bases from J, with 11 bases between. The CDR3 runs to 15 residues. The CDR3 nucleotides are TGTGCCAGCAGTGACAGTGAAGTCTCTGGAAACACCATATATTTT. Its protein product is CASSDSEVSGNTIYF.